The subject of this entry is one T cell receptor (beta chain). This sample was taken from a study of blood T cell repertoires in COVID-19. Study information: Both acute and convalescent COVID-19 samples were obtained from the United States, Italy and Spain. PBMCs, B-cell-depleted T cells, or T cells provided the cDNA or gDNA that made up the material.

Sequencing was performed with immunoSEQ multiplex PCR; in TCRdb, only in-frame clones are kept and a portion is missing. The table records 200,000 to 300,000 clones, 70% to 90% of them present only once. This CDR3 comprises 16 residues. The germline V and J ends were trimmed by 4 bases and 0 bases, with 13 bases remaining between them. Looked up from germline, CDR1 is SGHDN and CDR2 is FVKESK. Sequencing input: PBMCs or T cells enriched from blood (not recorded which). This clonotype was sampled from a woman aged 50 to 60 with acute COVID-19. The chain has TRBV14 and TRBJ1-3; D perhaps matches TRBD1 (6 bases). CDR3: CASSRGGGPSGNTIYF. The CDR3 DNA is TGTGCCAGCAGCCGGGGAGGGGGACCCTCTGGAAACACCATATATTTT. Looking up the rest from reference TRBV14 and TRBJ1-3 gives the full variable domain: EAGVTQFPSHSVIEKGQTVTLRCDPISGHDNLYWYRRVMGKEIKFLLHFVKESKQDESGMPNNRFLAERTGGTYSTLKVQPAELEDSGVYFCASSRGGGPSGNTIYFGEGSWLTVV.